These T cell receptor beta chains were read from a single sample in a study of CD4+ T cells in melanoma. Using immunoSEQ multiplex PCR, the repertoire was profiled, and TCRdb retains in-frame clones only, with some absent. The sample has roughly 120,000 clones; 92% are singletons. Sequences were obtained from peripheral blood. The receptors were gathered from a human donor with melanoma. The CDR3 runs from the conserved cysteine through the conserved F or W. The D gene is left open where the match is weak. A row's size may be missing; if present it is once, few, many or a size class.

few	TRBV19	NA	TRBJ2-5	TGTGCCAGTAGTTTAGTCGGGGAGACCCAGTACTTC	CASSLVGETQYF
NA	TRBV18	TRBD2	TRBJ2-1	TGTGCCAGCTCACCACCTAGCGGGAGAAGGAATGAGCAGTTCTTC	CASSPPSGRRNEQFF
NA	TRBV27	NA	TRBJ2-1	TGTGCCAGCAGTTTATCAGGGGAACGCTCCTACAATGAGCAGTTCTTC	CASSLSGERSYNEQFF
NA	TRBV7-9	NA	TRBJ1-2	TGTGCCTCCCCACAAGACAGCCGTTTGAGCTACACCTTC	CASPQDSRLSYTF
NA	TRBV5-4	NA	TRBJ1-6	TGTGCCAGCAGCGCATCGGTCGAATCACCCCTCCACTTT	CASSASVESPLHF
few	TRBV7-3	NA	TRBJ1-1	TGTGCCAGCAGTCCCTGGGGGGGCACTGAAGCTTTCTTT	CASSPWGGTEAFF
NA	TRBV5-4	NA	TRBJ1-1	TGTGCCAGCAGCGAACCCCGATTGAACACTGAAGCTTTCTTT	CASSEPRLNTEAFF
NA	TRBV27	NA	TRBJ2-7	TGTGCCAGCAGTTTAAAGGACCGGAGCTACGAGCAGTACTTC	CASSLKDRSYEQYF
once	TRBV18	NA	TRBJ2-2	TGTGCCAGCTCACCACAGGTTGGGGCTAACACCGGGGAGCTGTTTTTT	CASSPQVGANTGELFF
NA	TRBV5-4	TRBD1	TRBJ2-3	TGTGCCAGCAGCTCGAGAATACAGGGGAGCTCAGATACGCAGTATTTT	CASSSRIQGSSDTQYF
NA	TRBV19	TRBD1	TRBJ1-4	TGTGCCAGTAGTATTTGGGACAGGAATGAAAAACTGTTTTTT	CASSIWDRNEKLFF
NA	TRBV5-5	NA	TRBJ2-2	TGTGCCAGCAGCTTGGAAAATTCAGTTACCGCCGGGGAGCTGTTTTTT	CASSLENSVTAGELFF
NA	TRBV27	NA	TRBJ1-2	TGTGCCAGCAGTTTACTCCCAGGGAAGGGCTACACCTTC	CASSLLPGKGYTF
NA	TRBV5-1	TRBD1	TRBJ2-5	TGCGCCAGCAGCTTGGTGGGACAGGGGCTCGAGACCCAGTACTTC	CASSLVGQGLETQYF
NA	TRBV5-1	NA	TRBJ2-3	TGCGCCAGCAGCTTGGAAGGGGCTTCCTCTTCCACAGATACGCAGTATTTT	CASSLEGASSSTDTQYF
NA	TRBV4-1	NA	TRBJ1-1	TGCGCCAGCACGGTAGGCATCGACAGGATGAGGAAGACTGAAGCTTTCTTT	CASTVGIDRMRKTEAFF
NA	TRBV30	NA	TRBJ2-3	TGTGCCTGGAGCGCACAACTAAGCACAGATACGCAGTATTTT	CAWSAQLSTDTQYF
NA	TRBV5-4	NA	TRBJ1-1	TGTGCCAGCAGCTTGGCCACTGATTGGAACACTGAAGCTTTCTTT	CASSLATDWNTEAFF
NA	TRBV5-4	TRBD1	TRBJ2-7	TGTGCCAGCAGCTTCCGGGACAGGGAGATGTACGAGCAGTACTTC	CASSFRDREMYEQYF
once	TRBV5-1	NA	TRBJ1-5	TGCGCCAGCAGCTACTCCGGGACACCTAATCAGCCCCAGCATTTT	CASSYSGTPNQPQHF
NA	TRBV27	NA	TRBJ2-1	TGTGCCAGCAGTTCGAGGGCCGCCCCGACTTACAATGAGCAGTTCTTC	CASSSRAAPTYNEQFF
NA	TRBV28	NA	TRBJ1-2	TGTGCCAGCAGTTTGGCCAGGACTTCCTATGGCTACACCTTC	CASSLARTSYGYTF
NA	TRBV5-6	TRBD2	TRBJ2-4	TGTGCCAGCAGCCGGACTAGCGGAACAAACATTCAGTACTTC	CASSRTSGTNIQYF
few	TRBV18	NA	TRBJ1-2	TGTGCCAGCTCACCATCCCTTTCTAACTATGGCTACACCTTC	CASSPSLSNYGYTF
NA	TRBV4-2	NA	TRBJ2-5	TGTGCCAGCAGCCAAGATGGAGGGGTGAAGACCCAGTACTTC	CASSQDGGVKTQYF
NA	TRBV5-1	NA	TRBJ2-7	TGCGCCAGCAGCTTGGATCCAGCAGGCGAGCAGTACTTC	CASSLDPAGEQYF